This T cell receptor (beta chain) was observed in a study of PD-L1 blockade in urothelial cancer. Study-wide context: As for prior chemotherapy regimens, patients had received 0 to 3.

Time point described: pretreatment peripheral blood. Pretreatment and on-treatment blood mononuclear cell samples were taken, totaling between 1 and 8 time points per patient. Method: immunoSEQ multiplex PCR; TCRdb's copy keeps in-frame clones and lacks some. The repertoire holds tens of thousands of clones, with approximately 80% as singletons. Germline-derived CDR1 and CDR2 are MNHEY and SVGAGI. This CDR3 comprises 13 residues. With 2 bases clipped from V and 8 bases from J, the junction kept 3 bases outside the gene matches. This TCR derives from a man between 65 and 85 years old with urothelial cancer. Sequencing used PBMCs, obtained around atezolizumab (anti-PD-L1) treatment. V and J are TRBV6-5 and TRBJ2-1, with 7 bases identical to TRBD1. CDR3 protein: CASSYDRVDEQFF. CDR3 bases: TGTGCCAGCAGTTACGACAGGGTGGATGAGCAGTTCTTC.